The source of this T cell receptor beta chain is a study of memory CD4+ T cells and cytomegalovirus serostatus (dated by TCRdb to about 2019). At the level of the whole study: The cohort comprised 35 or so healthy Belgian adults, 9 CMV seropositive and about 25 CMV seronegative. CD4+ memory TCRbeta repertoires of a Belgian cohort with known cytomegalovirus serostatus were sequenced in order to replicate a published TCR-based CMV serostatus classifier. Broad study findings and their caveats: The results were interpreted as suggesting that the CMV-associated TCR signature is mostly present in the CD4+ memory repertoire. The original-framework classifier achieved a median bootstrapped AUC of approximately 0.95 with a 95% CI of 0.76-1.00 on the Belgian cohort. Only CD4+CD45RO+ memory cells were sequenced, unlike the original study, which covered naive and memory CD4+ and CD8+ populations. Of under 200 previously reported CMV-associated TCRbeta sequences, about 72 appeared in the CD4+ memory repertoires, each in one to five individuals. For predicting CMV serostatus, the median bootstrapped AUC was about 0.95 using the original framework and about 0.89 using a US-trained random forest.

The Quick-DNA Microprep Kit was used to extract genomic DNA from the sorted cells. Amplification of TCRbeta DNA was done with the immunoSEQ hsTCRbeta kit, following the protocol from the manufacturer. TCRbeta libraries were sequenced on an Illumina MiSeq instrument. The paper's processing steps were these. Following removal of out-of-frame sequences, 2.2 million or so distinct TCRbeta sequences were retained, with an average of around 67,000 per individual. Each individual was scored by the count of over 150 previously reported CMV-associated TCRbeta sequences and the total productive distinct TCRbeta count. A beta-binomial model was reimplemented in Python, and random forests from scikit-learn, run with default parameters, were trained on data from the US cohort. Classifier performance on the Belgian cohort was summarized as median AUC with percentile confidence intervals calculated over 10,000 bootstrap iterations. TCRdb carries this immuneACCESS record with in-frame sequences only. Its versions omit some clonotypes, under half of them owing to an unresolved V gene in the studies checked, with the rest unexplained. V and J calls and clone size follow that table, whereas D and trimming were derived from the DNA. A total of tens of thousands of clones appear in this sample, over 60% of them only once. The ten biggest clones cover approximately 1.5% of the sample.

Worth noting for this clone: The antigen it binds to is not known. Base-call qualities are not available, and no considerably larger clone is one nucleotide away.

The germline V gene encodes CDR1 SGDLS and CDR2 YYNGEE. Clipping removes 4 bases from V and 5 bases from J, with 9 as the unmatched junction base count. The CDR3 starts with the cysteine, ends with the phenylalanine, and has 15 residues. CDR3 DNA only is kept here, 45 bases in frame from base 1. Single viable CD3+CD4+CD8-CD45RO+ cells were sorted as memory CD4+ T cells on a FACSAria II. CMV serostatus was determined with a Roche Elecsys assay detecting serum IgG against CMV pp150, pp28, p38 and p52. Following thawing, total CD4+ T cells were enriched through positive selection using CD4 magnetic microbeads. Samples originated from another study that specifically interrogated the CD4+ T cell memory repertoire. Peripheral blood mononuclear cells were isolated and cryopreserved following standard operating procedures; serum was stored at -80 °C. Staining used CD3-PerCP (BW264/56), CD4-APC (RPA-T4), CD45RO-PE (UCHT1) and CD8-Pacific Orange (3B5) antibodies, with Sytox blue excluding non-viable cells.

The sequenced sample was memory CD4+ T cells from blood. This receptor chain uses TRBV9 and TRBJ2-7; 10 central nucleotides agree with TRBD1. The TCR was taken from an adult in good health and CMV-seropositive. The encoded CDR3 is CASSRGQGGGNEQYF. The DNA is TGTGCCAGCAGCCGCGGACAGGGGGGAGGGAACGAGCAGTACTTC.